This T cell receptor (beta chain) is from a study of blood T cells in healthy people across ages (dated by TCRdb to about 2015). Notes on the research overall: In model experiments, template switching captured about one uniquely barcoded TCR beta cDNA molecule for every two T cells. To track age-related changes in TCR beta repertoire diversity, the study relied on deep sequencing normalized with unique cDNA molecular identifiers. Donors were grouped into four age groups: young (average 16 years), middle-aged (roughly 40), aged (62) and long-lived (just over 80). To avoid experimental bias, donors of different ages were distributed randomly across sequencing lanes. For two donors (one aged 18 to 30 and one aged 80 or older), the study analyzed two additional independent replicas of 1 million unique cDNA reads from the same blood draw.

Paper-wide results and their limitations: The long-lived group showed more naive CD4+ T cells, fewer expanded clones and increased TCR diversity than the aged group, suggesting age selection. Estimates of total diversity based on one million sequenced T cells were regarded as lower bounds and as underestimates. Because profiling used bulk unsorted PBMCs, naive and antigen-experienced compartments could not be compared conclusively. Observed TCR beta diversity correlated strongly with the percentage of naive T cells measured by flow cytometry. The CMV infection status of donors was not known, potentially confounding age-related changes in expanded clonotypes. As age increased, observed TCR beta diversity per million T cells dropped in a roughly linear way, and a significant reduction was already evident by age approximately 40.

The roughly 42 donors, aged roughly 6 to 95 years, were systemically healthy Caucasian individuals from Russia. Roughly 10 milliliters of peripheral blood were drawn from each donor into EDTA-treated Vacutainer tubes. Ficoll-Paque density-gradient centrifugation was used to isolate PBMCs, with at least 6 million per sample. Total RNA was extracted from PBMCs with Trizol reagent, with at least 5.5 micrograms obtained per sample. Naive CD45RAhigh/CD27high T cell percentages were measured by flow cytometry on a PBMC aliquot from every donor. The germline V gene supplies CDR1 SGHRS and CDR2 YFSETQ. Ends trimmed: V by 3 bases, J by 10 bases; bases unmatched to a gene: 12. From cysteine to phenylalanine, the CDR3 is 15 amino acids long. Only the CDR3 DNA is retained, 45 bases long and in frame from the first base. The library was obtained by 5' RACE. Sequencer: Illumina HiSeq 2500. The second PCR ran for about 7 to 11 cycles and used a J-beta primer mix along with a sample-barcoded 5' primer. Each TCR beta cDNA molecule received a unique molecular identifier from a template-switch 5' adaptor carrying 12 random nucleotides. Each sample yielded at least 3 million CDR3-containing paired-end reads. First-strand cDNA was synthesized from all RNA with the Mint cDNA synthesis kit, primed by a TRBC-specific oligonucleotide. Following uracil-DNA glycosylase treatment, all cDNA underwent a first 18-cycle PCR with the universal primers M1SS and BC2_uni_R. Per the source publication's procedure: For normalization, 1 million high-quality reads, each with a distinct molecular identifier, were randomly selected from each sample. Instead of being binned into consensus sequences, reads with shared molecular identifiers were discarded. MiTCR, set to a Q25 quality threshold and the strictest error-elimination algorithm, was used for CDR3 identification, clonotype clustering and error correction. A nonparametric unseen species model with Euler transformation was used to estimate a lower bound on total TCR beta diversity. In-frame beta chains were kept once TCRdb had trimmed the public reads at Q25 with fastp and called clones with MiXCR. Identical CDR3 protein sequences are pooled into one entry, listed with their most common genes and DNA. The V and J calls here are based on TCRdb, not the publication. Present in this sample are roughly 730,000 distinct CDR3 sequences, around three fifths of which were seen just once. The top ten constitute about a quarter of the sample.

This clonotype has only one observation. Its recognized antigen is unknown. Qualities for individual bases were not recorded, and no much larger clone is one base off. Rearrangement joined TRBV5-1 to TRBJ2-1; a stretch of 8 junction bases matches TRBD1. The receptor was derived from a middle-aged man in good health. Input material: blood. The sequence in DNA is TGCGCCAGCAGCTCGCAGGGACAGGAGCAAGGGGAGCAGTTCTTC. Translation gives CASSSQGQEQGEQFF.